These T cell receptor beta chains were read from a single sample in a study of early T cells in non-severe SARS-CoV-2 infection. TCRdb fed the 5' RACE reads into MiXCR, producing one record per CDR3 protein. The profile shows more than 25,000 distinct CDR3 sequences, 5% to 5.5% of them singletons. The specimen sequenced was whole blood. The receptors derive from an adult who was a healthcare worker with PCR-confirmed SARS-CoV-2 infection or an uninfected control (not recorded which). CDR3s include the opening cysteine and the closing phenylalanine or tryptophan. The order of the fields is V gene, D gene, J gene, clone size, CDR3 DNA, CDR3 protein. The D gene is left open where the match is weak. Where a row states a size, it is once, few, many or the class of an expanded clone; other rows omit it.

TRBV24-1	-	TRBJ2-1	-	TGTGCCACCAGTGATCCAAACAGGGACCCAAACAATGAGCAGTTCTTC	CATSDPNRDPNNEQFF
TRBV7-7	TRBD2	TRBJ2-2	many	TGTGCCAGCAGCCCGGGCAGCGGGAGGGGCACCGGGGAGCTGTTTTTT	CASSPGSGRGTGELFF
TRBV27	-	TRBJ2-7	-	TGTGCCAGCACCCTCCGGGCAGGGGCAGCGTACGAGCAGTACTTC	CASTLRAGAAYEQYF
TRBV28	TRBD2	TRBJ2-2	many	TGTGCCAGCATCCCGGGACTAGCGATAAACACCGGGGAGCTGTTTTTT	CASIPGLAINTGELFF
TRBV20-1	-	TRBJ2-5	many	TGCAGTGTGTCGGGTTACCAAGAGACCCAGTACTTC	CSVSGYQETQYF
TRBV7-7	-	TRBJ2-1	-	TGTGCCAGCAGCCCCAGGCCGGGCAATGAGCAGTTCTTC	CASSPRPGNEQFF
TRBV5-1	-	TRBJ2-1	-	TGCGCCAGCAGCTTGGCCTCGTCCCGACACAATGAGCAGTTCTTC	CASSLASSRHNEQFF
TRBV6-2/TRBV6-3	-	TRBJ2-1	few	TGTGCCAGCAGTTACGTGGTCAATGAGCAGTTCTTC	CASSYVVNEQFF
TRBV6-4	-	TRBJ2-2	medium-sized	TGTGCCAGCAGTGACGGGCAGGTTGGCACCGGGGAGCTGTTTTTT	CASSDGQVGTGELFF
TRBV29-1	-	TRBJ1-2	many	TGCAGCGTTGTGGGGCTTTCCAACTATGGCTACACCTTC	CSVVGLSNYGYTF
TRBV18	-	TRBJ2-5	many	TGTGCCAGCTCACCACCTTCCCAAGAGGGGCAGTACTTC	CASSPPSQEGQYF
TRBV7-6	-	TRBJ2-3	many	TGTGCCAGCAGCTTGAACAGGGGAGGATTGGGAGATACGCAGTATTTT	CASSLNRGGLGDTQYF
TRBV12-5	-	TRBJ1-5	-	TGTGCTAGTGGTTTGGGGGTCGGGAGCAATCAGCCCCAGCATTTT	CASGLGVGSNQPQHF